The 6 T cell receptor beta chains below were found in one sample sequenced in a study of T cell repertoires in cytomegalovirus infection. One entry per CDR3 protein, called by TCRdb with MiXCR from the reads. Altogether 150,000 to 200,000 distinct CDR3 sequences are present, 28% being singletons, with the ten largest covering around 29%. Source material: PBMCs. The origin of the receptors is a human donor in good health (CMV status not recorded). Some clones in this sample may be carry-over from other donors' samples.

This clonotype appeared a few times. V and J are TRBV7-9 and TRBJ1-5, with D possibly being TRBD1 (6 bases). Germline-derived CDR1 and CDR2 are SEHNR and FQNEAQ (reference sequence). Trimming removed 8 bases at V and 5 bases at J, with 16 bases between. The CDR3 loop spans 14 amino acids. The CDR3 loop is CASVQGGGDQPQHF. Here the CDR3 DNA reads TGTGCCAGCGTGCAGGGAGGGGGTGATCAGCCCCAGCATTTT.

This clonotype was recorded many times. The rearrangement links TRBV7-2 to TRBJ2-7; 7 nucleotides agree with TRBD1. Germline CDR1 reads SGHTA; CDR2 reads FQGNSA. With 5 bases clipped from V and 3 bases from J, the junction kept 10 bases outside the gene matches. The CDR3 length is 15 residues. The CDR3: CASSQVGRGIYEQYF. For the CDR3, the DNA is TGTGCCAGCAGCCAGGTCGGCAGGGGGATCTACGAGCAGTACTTC. Based on the CDR3 plus reference TRBV7-2 and TRBJ2-7, the full variable domain is GAGVSQSPSNKVTEKGKDVELRCDPISGHTALYWYRQSLGQGLEFLIYFQGNSAPDKSGLPSDRFSAERTGGSVSTLTIQRTQQEDSAVYLCASSQVGRGIYEQYFGPGTRLTVT.

Here the CDR3 reads CASRTGGFTDTQYF. As DNA, the CDR3 is TGTGCCAGCAGAACGGGGGGGTTCACAGATACGCAGTATTTT. The chain links TRBV7-2 to TRBJ2-3; 8 bases align to TRBD2. Trimming removed 6 bases from V and 2 bases from J; junction bases left unmatched: 4. The germline V gene encodes CDR1 SGHTA and CDR2 FQGNSA. This CDR3 contains 14 residues.

This clonotype was found a few times. The genes are TRBV5-4 and TRBJ2-3; D gene unclear. Looked up from germline, CDR1 is SGHNT and CDR2 is YYREEE (reference sequence). The CDR3 is 14 amino acids. V was shortened by 0 bases and J by 0 bases, with 5 bases between the two germline ends. CDR3 nucleotide sequence: TGTGCCAGCAGCTTGGACCCTAGCACAGATACGCAGTATTTT. Translated, it gives CASSLDPSTDTQYF. Using reference TRBV5-4 and TRBJ2-3 for the parts outside the CDR3, the full variable domain is ETGVTQSPTHLIKTRGQQVTLRCSSQSGHNTVSWYQQALGQGPQFIFQYYREEENGRGNFPPRFSGLQFPNYSSELNVNALELDDSALYLCASSLDPSTDTQYFGPGTRLTVL.

This clonotype has just a few counts. The gene calls are TRBV12-3 or TRBV12-4 and TRBJ2-1, with D unclear. This CDR3 is built from 14 residues. The ends were cut back, 7 bases at V and 6 bases at J, with 16 bases in the middle. DNA for the CDR3: TGTGCCAGCACCGCGGCTACTACGGGCAATGAGCAGTTCTTC. This encodes CASTAATTGNEQFF.

This clonotype was recorded many times. This rearrangement joins TRBV7-2 to TRBJ2-2, with D tentatively TRBD2 (5 bases). The germline V gene encodes CDR1 SGHTA and CDR2 FQGNSA. The length of the CDR3 is 15 residues. With 2 bases removed from V and 1 base from J, the gap between germline ends came to 8 bases. DNA of the CDR3: TGTGCCAGCAGCTTAAACAGCGGGAACACCGGGGAGCTGTTTTTT. Translating gives CASSLNSGNTGELFF.